This T cell receptor beta chain was obtained from a study of T-cell reconstitution after alpha-beta-depleted transplantation in children. It was with unique molecular identifiers that the TCRbeta library was prepared. TCRdb redid the calling of the PCR reads with MiXCR, one entry per CDR3 protein. The sample shows 260,000 or so distinct CDR3 sequences, approximately 12% of them seen only once. Trimming took off 0 bases at V and 2 bases at J, with 18 bases between the two ends. The CDR3 spans 18 residues. Germline CDR1 LGHNT, CDR2 FRNRAP. This clonotype was found many times. This sequence originates from a human donor who donated a stem cell graft to a child with acute lymphoblastic leukemia. The chain has TRBV12-5 and TRBJ2-3; a weak D match, TRBD2 (5 bases). The sequencing here drew on PBMCs from the stem cell graft donor, taken from the stem cell graft. The CDR3 sequence is CASGLVLDGLTFTDTQYF. The CDR3 DNA is TGTGCTAGTGGTTTGGTACTAGATGGGTTGACCTTCACAGATACGCAGTATTTT.